This T cell receptor (beta chain) originates from a study of cytomegalovirus exposure and HLA in healthy donors. Comments on this clone: The antigen is not known.

Whole-study results and caveats: Altogether, 164 TCR beta chains were recorded as cytomegalovirus-associated. The classifier reportedly diagnosed cytomegalovirus status with high specificity and sensitivity.

TCRdb's table, derived via immunoSEQ multiplex PCR, lists solely in-frame clones and lacks some. The profile shows 110,000 or so clones, 88% of them singletons. While the first cohort had fewer than 850 subjects, the donors belonged to the separate validation cohort of over a hundred subjects. The CDR3 covers 15 residues. Germline loops: CDR1 MNHNY, CDR2 SVGAGI (reference sequence). Trimming removed 5 bases at V and 0 bases at J, with 13 bases between. Sequencing was performed on PBMCs. The TCR was taken from a man aged 18 to 35 in good health and CMV-seronegative. The chain carries TRBV6-6 and TRBJ1-2; D is possibly TRBD1 (6 bases). The DNA of the CDR3 is TGTGCCAGCAGTAAGGACAGAACCTCTAACTATGGCTACACCTTC. Its protein is CASSKDRTSNYGYTF.